These T cell receptor beta chains were read from a single sample in a study of graft-versus-host responses after intestinal transplantation. The method was immunoSEQ multiplex PCR; TCRdb's version includes in-frame clones alone and lacks a portion of them. The table records over 75,000 clones, 85% to 90% of them present only once. Their recognized antigens are unknown. The sequencing here drew on unstimulated CD4+ T cells sorted from spleen or lymph node cells, taken before intestinal transplant. All receptors come from a human donor who received an intestinal transplant. Both conserved end residues are part of each CDR3. The D gene is left open where the match is weak. Clone size appears in some rows only: once, few, many, or a class for an expanded clone.

CDR3aa | CDR3nt | abundance | v_gene | d_gene | j_gene
CASSLGIVSGGLNTGELFF | TGTGCCAGCAGCTTGGGAATAGTTAGCGGGGGGTTGAACACCGGGGAGCTGTTTTTT | - | TRBV5-4 | TRBD2 | TRBJ2-2
CASSQVGGSYNSPLHF | TGTGCCAGCAGCCAAGTAGGGGGCTCCTATAATTCACCCCTCCACTTT | - | TRBV4-2 | - | TRBJ1-6
CASSEAGGGHYEQYF | TGTGCCAGCAGTGAAGCCGGGGGGGGTCACTACGAGCAGTACTTC | - | TRBV6-1 | TRBD2 | TRBJ2-7
CASSSDYQETQYF | TGTGCCAGCAGCTCGGACTACCAAGAGACCCAGTACTTC | - | TRBV5-5 | - | TRBJ2-5
CASSPIADTQYF | TGTGCCAGCAGCCCCATTGCAGATACGCAGTATTTT | - | TRBV6-6 | - | TRBJ2-3
CASSPQWREGVETQYF | TGTGCCAGCAGCCCTCAGTGGCGGGAGGGGGTAGAGACCCAGTACTTC | - | TRBV4-2 | TRBD2 | TRBJ2-5
CATSRVHPADEQYF | TGTGCCACCAGCAGAGTTCACCCGGCGGACGAGCAGTACTTC | - | TRBV15 | - | TRBJ2-7
CASSPLQPTASYEQYF | TGTGCCAGCTCACCTCTACAACCGACTGCCTCCTACGAGCAGTACTTC | - | TRBV18 | - | TRBJ2-7
CASSLLNEKLFF | TGTGCCAGCAGCTTGTTAAATGAAAAACTGTTTTTT | - | TRBV5-4 | - | TRBJ1-4
CASSPDGEGEQFF | TGCGCCAGCAGCCCGGATGGGGAGGGTGAGCAGTTCTTC | - | TRBV5-1 | TRBD2 | TRBJ2-1
CASSLASGNEQFF | TGCGCCAGCAGCTTGGCGTCAGGCAATGAGCAGTTCTTC | - | TRBV5-1 | - | TRBJ2-1
CASSLGTRVLDGYTF | TGTGCCAGCAGCTTAGGCACCAGGGTATTGGATGGCTACACCTTC | - | TRBV5-4 | - | TRBJ1-2
CASSGTGYEQYF | TGCGCCAGCAGTGGGACGGGGTACGAGCAGTACTTC | once | TRBV10-1 | - | TRBJ2-7
CASRTGGFYGYTF | TGTGCCAGTAGGACAGGGGGATTCTATGGCTACACCTTC | - | TRBV19 | TRBD1 | TRBJ1-2
CASSKASGSRDEQFF | TGTGCCAGCAGTAAGGCTAGCGGGAGCCGCGATGAGCAGTTCTTC | - | TRBV6-1 | TRBD2 | TRBJ2-1
CASSIRNRAYEQYF | TGTGCCAGTAGTATTCGTAACAGAGCCTACGAGCAGTACTTC | once | TRBV19 | - | TRBJ2-7
CASSLDRGRGTEAFF | TGTGCCAGCAGCTTAGACAGGGGCCGAGGGACTGAAGCTTTCTTT | - | TRBV7-9 | TRBD1 | TRBJ1-1
CATSRDPITDTQYF | TGTGCCACCAGCAGAGATCCAATCACAGATACGCAGTATTTT | - | TRBV15 | - | TRBJ2-3
CASRKLRDSGQFF | TGTGCCAGCAGAAAGCTCCGGGACAGCGGGCAGTTCTTC | - | TRBV6-6 | TRBD1 | TRBJ2-1
CASSSRVSRQGTDTQYF | TGTGCCAGCAGCTCCCGAGTATCCAGACAGGGCACAGATACGCAGTATTTT | - | TRBV7-9 | - | TRBJ2-3
CASHPAGASYEQYF | TGTGCCAGCCACCCGGCAGGGGCCAGCTACGAGCAGTACTTC | - | TRBV6-6 | - | TRBJ2-7
CASSAGQGNQPQHF | TGTGCCAGCAGTGCAGGACAGGGGAATCAGCCCCAGCATTTT | - | TRBV6-1 | TRBD1 | TRBJ1-5
CAWRVAGGGDTQYF | TGTGCCTGGAGGGTAGCGGGGGGGGGAGATACGCAGTATTTT | - | TRBV30 | TRBD2 | TRBJ2-3
CASSIGLNSPLHF | TGCGCCAGCAGTATCGGTCTTAATTCACCCCTCCACTTT | - | TRBV5-1 | - | TRBJ1-6
CASSLGYDRGREKLFF | TGCGCCAGCAGCTTGGGATACGACAGGGGCCGAGAAAAACTGTTTTTT | - | TRBV5-1 | TRBD1 | TRBJ1-4
CASSTGDFYYGYTF | TGTGCCAGTAGTACCGGGGACTTCTACTATGGCTACACCTTC | - | TRBV19 | - | TRBJ1-2
CASSQAGAQPQHF | TGTGCCAGCAGCCAGGCAGGGGCCCAGCCCCAGCATTTT | - | TRBV4-2 | - | TRBJ1-5
CSAAREGTQYF | TGCAGTGCCGCTAGGGAGGGGACCCAGTACTTC | - | TRBV20-1 | TRBD2 | TRBJ2-5
CASSQLTGYNEQFF | TGTGCCAGCAGCCAATTGACAGGATACAATGAGCAGTTCTTC | - | TRBV11-2 | - | TRBJ2-1
CASSVDVGALVNEQFF | TGTGCCAGCAGCGTAGATGTGGGGGCGCTGGTCAATGAGCAGTTCTTC | - | TRBV9 | - | TRBJ2-1
CSAGLAGTTDTQYF | TGCAGCGCGGGACTAGCGGGAACCACAGATACGCAGTATTTT | - | TRBV29-1 | TRBD2 | TRBJ2-3
CASSALGTSGIYSYEQYF | TGTGCCAGCAGTGCCCTCGGGACTAGCGGGATTTACTCCTACGAGCAGTACTTC | - | TRBV6-1 | TRBD2 | TRBJ2-7
CATSRPGTGLSDNEKLFF | TGTGCCACCAGCCGGCCCGGGACAGGTTTATCAGATAATGAAAAACTGTTTTTT | - | TRBV15 | TRBD1 | TRBJ1-4
CSVWTGVYNEQFF | TGCAGCGTTTGGACAGGGGTCTACAATGAGCAGTTCTTC | - | TRBV29-1 | TRBD1 | TRBJ2-1
CASSQGHGRGGYTF | TGTGCCAGTAGTCAGGGTCACGGACGTGGCGGCTACACCTTC | - | TRBV19 | - | TRBJ1-2
CSVRDRGDYGYTF | TGCAGCGTACGGGACAGGGGCGACTATGGCTACACCTTC | - | TRBV29-1 | TRBD1 | TRBJ1-2
CASSHVYGYTF | TGTGCCAGCAGTCATGTCTATGGCTACACCTTC | once | TRBV2 | - | TRBJ1-2
CASSPDRAGGYTF | TGTGCCAGCAGTCCGGACAGGGCGGGCGGCTACACCTTC | - | TRBV28 | TRBD1 | TRBJ1-2
CASSARRGQPSGNTIYF | TGTGCCAGCAGCGCCCGACGAGGGCAGCCCTCTGGAAACACCATATATTTT | few | TRBV5-6 | - | TRBJ1-3
CATSGSSQLFF | TGTGCCACCAGCGGCAGTTCCCAACTGTTTTTT | few | TRBV15 | - | TRBJ1-4
CSVAIAGGPYEQYF | TGCAGCGTTGCCATAGCGGGGGGCCCCTACGAGCAGTACTTC | - | TRBV29-1 | TRBD2 | TRBJ2-7
CASSLAPPGLAGVGEQFF | TGTGCCAGCAGCTTGGCCCCACCAGGACTAGCGGGAGTGGGGGAGCAGTTCTTC | once | TRBV5-4 | TRBD2 | TRBJ2-1
CASGLAGSLGYNEQFF | TGCGCCAGCGGTCTAGCGGGATCTTTGGGCTACAATGAGCAGTTCTTC | - | TRBV5-1 | TRBD2 | TRBJ2-1
CASSYGTLKETQYF | TGTGCCAGCAGTTACGGGACACTTAAGGAGACCCAGTACTTC | - | TRBV6-5 | - | TRBJ2-5
CASSPRTGGEQYF | TGCGCCAGCAGCCCTCGGACAGGCGGCGAGCAGTACTTC | - | TRBV5-1 | TRBD1 | TRBJ2-7
CAISESSGYSYEQYF | TGTGCCATCAGTGAGTCCAGCGGCTACTCCTACGAGCAGTACTTC | - | TRBV10-3 | - | TRBJ2-7
CASSLAGSANYGYTF | TGCGCCAGCAGCTTGGCAGGGTCGGCTAACTATGGCTACACCTTC | - | TRBV5-1 | - | TRBJ1-2
CATNRLGGYGYTF | TGTGCCACAAACAGGCTCGGAGGGTATGGCTACACCTTC | - | TRBV19 | - | TRBJ1-2
CASSLGPGLTDTQYF | TGTGCCAGCAGCTTAGGCCCAGGGTTGACAGATACGCAGTATTTT | - | TRBV7-9 | - | TRBJ2-3